This passage covers 8 T cell receptor beta chains from one sample sequenced in a study of cytomegalovirus exposure and HLA in healthy donors. Sequencing was performed with immunoSEQ multiplex PCR; in TCRdb, only in-frame clones are kept and a portion is missing. The table lists more than 75,000 clones, roughly 93% of them singletons. Sequenced sample: PBMCs. The origin of the receptors is a man aged 18 to 35 in good health and CMV-seronegative.

The rearrangement links TRBV2 to TRBJ1-3; tentatively, D is TRBD1 (5 bases). Germline values: CDR1 SNHLY, CDR2 FYNNEI. V lost 6 bases, J lost 0 bases, and 9 bases lay in between. CDR3 length: 14 residues. The CDR3 is CASRGTASGNTIYF. The CDR3 bases are TGTGCCAGCAGGGGGACTGCCTCTGGAAACACCATATATTTT. Full variable domain (outside the CDR3, taken from reference TRBV2 and TRBJ1-3): EPEVTQTPSHQVTQMGQEVILRCVPISNHLYFYWYRQILGQKVEFLVSFYNNEISEKSEIFDDQFSVERPDGSNFTLKIRSTKLEDSAMYFCASRGTASGNTIYFGEGSWLTVV.

The chain has TRBV7-3 and TRBJ1-5, with unresolved D. Trimming pared 3 bases from V and 0 bases from J, leaving 3 bases between. Germline V gene lookup returns CDR1 SGHTA and CDR2 FQGTGA. This CDR3 has 13 residues. The CDR3 protein is CASSFNSNQPQHF. The CDR3 DNA sequence: TGTGCCAGCAGCTTCAATAGCAATCAGCCCCAGCATTTT.

This sequence joins TRBV5-1 and TRBJ1-5; 10 bases map to TRBD1. The trim removed 4 bases at V and 4 bases at J, leaving 23 bases unmatched. The length of the CDR3 is 21 residues. Germline assignment: CDR1 SGHRS and CDR2 YFSETQ. The CDR3 loop is CASSPMCSATRQGAGNQPQHF. CDR3 DNA sequence: TGCGCCAGCAGCCCGATGTGTTCGGCGACGCGACAGGGGGCTGGTAATCAGCCCCAGCATTTT. Using reference TRBV5-1 and TRBJ1-5 for the parts outside the CDR3, the full variable domain is KAGVTQTPRYLIKTRGQQVTLSCSPISGHRSVSWYQQTPGQGLQFLFEYFSETQRNKGNFPGRFSGRQFSNSRSEMNVSTLELGDSALYLCASSPMCSATRQGAGNQPQHFGDGTRLSIL.

CDR3 loop: CASSLPGPVAEAFF. The DNA for the CDR3 is TGTGCCAGCAGCTTACCAGGCCCGGTGGCTGAAGCTTTCTTT. This sequence joins TRBV11-2 and TRBJ1-1; D unresolved. Germline V CDR1 and CDR2: SGHAT, FQNNGV. This CDR3 is 14 amino acids long. V lost 2 bases to trimming and J lost 6 bases, with 13 bases between them.

The V gene is TRBV6-5, the J gene TRBJ1-5, with no clear D. V lost 8 bases and J lost 4, with 12 bases in between. CDR1 and CDR2 from the germline V gene are MNHEY and SVGAGI. The CDR3 is 13 amino acids. CDR3 sequence reads: CASCTRENQPQHF. DNA for the CDR3: TGTGCCAGCTGTACACGGGAGAATCAGCCCCAGCATTTT.

The chain uses TRBV19 and TRBJ1-1; 7 positions agree with TRBD1. Germline lookup yields CDR1 LNHDA and CDR2 SQIVND (reference sequence). Germline trimming cut 6 bases from V and 6 bases from J; bases unmatched to any gene: 4. The CDR3 loop spans 12 amino acids. DNA of the CDR3: TGTGCCAGTAGCTACAGGGGCGCTGAAGCTTTCTTT. Protein product: CASSYRGAEAFF.

The gene calls are TRBV2 and TRBJ1-5; tentatively, D is TRBD1 (5 bases). Germline lookup yields CDR1 SNHLY and CDR2 FYNNEI. The CDR3 is made up of 14 amino acids. V dropped 6 bases and J dropped 4 bases, with 13 bases sitting between them. The CDR3 spells CASRVRAGNQPQHF. DNA for the CDR3: TGTGCCAGCAGAGTTAGGGCAGGGAATCAGCCCCAGCATTTT. Drawing the rest from reference TRBV2 and TRBJ1-5, the complete variable domain is EPEVTQTPSHQVTQMGQEVILRCVPISNHLYFYWYRQILGQKVEFLVSFYNNEISEKSEIFDDQFSVERPDGSNFTLKIRSTKLEDSAMYFCASRVRAGNQPQHFGDGTRLSIL.

Concerning this clone itself: This CDR3 is also generated by other DNA sequences in the sample. The genes are TRBV5-4 and TRBJ1-1; 9 bases agree with TRBD1. Trimming cost V 3 bases and J 4 bases; bases outside gene matches: 4. Germline V gene sequence: CDR1 SGHNT, CDR2 YYREEE (reference sequence). The CDR3 contains 14 residues. CDR3 in amino acids: CASSWGQGATEAFF. CDR3 nucleotide sequence: TGTGCCAGCAGCTGGGGACAGGGAGCCACTGAAGCTTTCTTT. The full variable domain, with the rest looked up from reference TRBV5-4 and TRBJ1-1, is ETGVTQSPTHLIKTRGQQVTLRCSSQSGHNTVSWYQQALGQGPQFIFQYYREEENGRGNFPPRFSGLQFPNYSSELNVNALELDDSALYLCASSWGQGATEAFFGQGTRLTVV.